The entry below gives a single T cell receptor (beta chain) sequence along with its context. The data are from a study of blood T cell repertoires in COVID-19. Study-level background: Sites across the United States, Italy and Spain contributed samples from acute and convalescent COVID-19. T cells, B-cell-depleted T cells, or PBMCs provided the cDNA or gDNA that served as material.

Trimming took off 3 bases at V and 7 bases at J, with 9 bases between the two ends. The length of the CDR3 is 12 residues. Original methodology: It was from reference gene primer amplification that nucleated cell counts were estimated. Sequenced by immunoSEQ multiplex PCR; TCRdb stores in-frame clones only, minus some. That table is the source of V, J and clone size, and D and trimming were worked out from the DNA. The sample lists some 40,000 clones, approximately 85% occurring once. The sequenced material came from peripheral blood. The chain combines TRBV12-3 or TRBV12-4 with TRBJ1-2, with D uncertain. This TCR came from a woman of 80 years or more with acute or convalescent COVID-19. The CDR3 coding sequence is TGTGCCAGCAGTTTCGGGTCGGGTGGCTACACCTTC. Translating it yields CASSFGSGGYTF.